The 27 T cell receptor beta chains below were found in one sample sequenced in a study of T cells in localized non-small cell lung cancer. Libraries were prepared by immunoSEQ multiplex PCR; TCRdb keeps only in-frame clonotypes and omits some of them. The sample has more than 30,000 clones, approximately 86% seen once. The source material was peripheral blood mononuclear cells, sampled before any cancer treatment. These receptors were taken from a woman aged 35 to 69 with stage III lung adenocarcinoma.

The rearrangement uses TRBV5-4 and TRBJ2-7; 7 positions match TRBD2. Per germline, CDR1 SGHNT and CDR2 YYREEE (reference sequence). Trimming at V came to 4 bases and at J to 2 bases, leaving 3 bases not matched to a gene. CDR3 length equals 13 residues. CDR3 sequence reads: CASSPAGAYEQYF. For the CDR3, the DNA is TGTGCCAGCAGCCCGGCGGGGGCCTACGAGCAGTACTTC.

The chain links TRBV27 to TRBJ1-2, with D unclear. Trimming pared 3 bases from V and 4 bases from J, leaving 15 bases between. CDR3 length: 15 amino acids. Germline V gene data show CDR1 as MNHEY and CDR2 as SMNVEV (reference sequence). For the CDR3, the DNA is TGTGCCAGCAGTTTTACGGGAAGGTCCATCTATGGCTACACCTTC. Its protein is CASSFTGRSIYGYTF.

This sequence joins TRBV19 and TRBJ1-5; TRBD1 is a possible D gene (6 bases). V lost 10 bases, J lost 2 bases, and 12 bases lay in between. Germline assignment: CDR1 LNHDA and CDR2 SQIVND (reference sequence). The CDR3 has 13 amino acids. The CDR3 loop reads CATSQGRNQPQHF. DNA of the CDR3: TGTGCCACCTCACAGGGTCGCAATCAGCCCCAGCATTTT.

V and J are TRBV6-1 and TRBJ1-1; tentatively, D is TRBD1 (6 bases). Germline lookup yields CDR1 MNHNS and CDR2 SASEGT. V gave up 3 bases and J gave up 6 bases, with 11 bases separating them. This CDR3 has 13 residues. The CDR3 reads CASSEGQRPEAFF. The DNA for the CDR3 is TGTGCCAGCAGTGAGGGACAAAGACCTGAAGCTTTCTTT.

There are a few counts of this clone. V is TRBV30 and J is TRBJ2-3, with D perhaps matching TRBD2 (6 bases). CDR3 length equals 17 residues. The germline V and J ends were trimmed by 6 bases and 0 bases, with 22 bases remaining between them. Per germline, CDR1 GTSNPN and CDR2 SVGIG (reference sequence). The CDR3 here is CACSNPRERASTDTQYF. The CDR3, as DNA: TGTGCCTGTTCTAACCCCCGGGAGCGGGCCAGCACAGATACGCAGTATTTT.

The genes are TRBV5-1 and TRBJ2-3; maybe TRBD2 (6 bases). V was pared by 2 bases and J by 2 bases, with 9 bases between. Germline lookup yields CDR1 SGHRS and CDR2 YFSETQ. CDR3 length: 14 residues. This CDR3 reads CASSFSGLTDTQYF. The CDR3 DNA reads as TGCGCCAGCAGCTTTAGCGGACTCACAGATACGCAGTATTTT.

This clone was recorded once. The V gene is TRBV5-1, the J gene TRBJ2-1; 12 nucleotides match TRBD2. The CDR3 has 19 residues. J lost 0 bases, V lost 0 bases, and 7 bases had no gene match. CDR1 and CDR2 from the germline V gene are SGHRS and YFSETQ. The CDR3 region has the DNA TGCGCCAGCAGCTTGGGGACTAGCGGGACCCCGAGCTCCTACAATGAGCAGTTCTTC. This translates into CASSLGTSGTPSSYNEQFF.

For the CDR3, the DNA is TGTGCCAGCAGACTTACGGGAGGGTGGAACACCGGGGAGCTGTTTTTT. Translation: CASRLTGGWNTGELFF. This rearrangement joins TRBV7-2 to TRBJ2-2; TRBD2 matches at 8 bases. The CDR3 has 16 residues. With V trimmed by 6 bases and J by 1 base, 7 bases remained unmatched. Germline loops: CDR1 SGHTA, CDR2 FQGNSA.

J is TRBJ2-3 and V is TRBV10-3, with 11 nucleotides matching TRBD1. CDR3 length equals 19 residues. The V segment lost 3 bases and the J segment 0 bases; nucleotides outside the gene matches: 11. Germline V gene data show CDR1 as ENHRY and CDR2 as SYGVKD. The CDR3 DNA follows: TGTGCCATCAGTGATCCCCCGGGACAGGGGGGATCTAGCACAGATACGCAGTATTTT. It encodes CAISDPPGQGGSSTDTQYF.

The J gene is TRBJ2-1, the V gene TRBV7-9; 9 positions match TRBD2. V shed 4 bases, J shed 4 bases, and the junction held 5 bases outside the gene matches. The CDR3 spans 15 residues. CDR1 and CDR2 (germline): SEHNR, FQNEAQ (reference sequence). The CDR3 DNA follows: TGTGCCAGCAGCTCAAGCGGGGGGAATTACAATGAGCAGTTCTTC. Its translation is CASSSSGGNYNEQFF. Together with reference TRBV7-9 and TRBJ2-1, the CDR3 gives the full variable domain: DTGVSQNPRHKITKRGQNVTFRCDPISEHNRLYWYRQTLGQGPEFLTYFQNEAQLEKSRLLSDRFSAERPKGSFSTLEIQRTEQGDSAMYLCASSSSGGNYNEQFFGPGTRLTVL.

This clone was seen a handful of times. This sequence joins TRBV6-6 and TRBJ1-4; no clear D gene. V was clipped by 1 base and J by 8 bases, with 14 bases between them. Germline V gene lookup returns CDR1 MNHNY and CDR2 SVGAGI (reference sequence). The CDR3 consists of 15 residues. This chain's CDR3 is CASSYFERAGEKLFF. In DNA form, the CDR3 reads TGTGCCAGCAGTTACTTCGAGAGGGCGGGAGAAAAACTGTTTTTT.

This rearrangement joins TRBV30 to TRBJ2-1; 7 nucleotides agree with TRBD2. The CDR3 covers 16 residues. V trimming: 0 bases; J trimming: 3 bases; junction bases outside the gene matches: 8. Germline V gives CDR1 GTSNPN, CDR2 SVGIG (reference sequence). In nucleotides, the CDR3 is TGTGCCTGGAGTGTATCGGCCGGCGGGGGCTACAATGAGCAGTTCTTC. It translates to CAWSVSAGGGYNEQFF. The full variable domain, in which reference TRBV30 and TRBJ2-1 provide the parts outside the CDR3, is SQTIHQWPATLVQPVGSPLSLECTVEGTSNPNLYWYRQAAGRGLQLLFYSVGIGQISSEVPQNLSASRPQDRQFILSSKKLLLSDSGFYLCAWSVSAGGGYNEQFFGPGTRLTVL.

V and J are TRBV6-1 and TRBJ2-7, with TRBD2 identical over 12 bases. V lost 11 bases to trimming and J lost 2 bases; unmatched junction nucleotides: 7. CDR1 MNHNS and CDR2 SASEGT come from the germline V gene. The CDR3 sequence is 14 residues long. The DNA of the CDR3 is TGTGCCGGAGCACTAGCGGGGGGCCCCTACGAGCAGTACTTC. Amino acids: CAGALAGGPYEQYF.

The chain links TRBV5-5 to TRBJ2-5; 7 bases are a match to TRBD1. J gave up 4 bases and V 3 bases, and 12 bases lay outside the gene matches. The CDR3 contains 16 residues. Germline V gives CDR1 SGHKS, CDR2 YYEKEE (reference sequence). CDR3: CASSYSQGEYPETQYF. In nucleotides, the CDR3 is TGTGCCAGCAGCTATAGCCAGGGGGAATACCCAGAGACCCAGTACTTC.

The chain carries TRBV30 and TRBJ2-3, with 8 bases aligning to TRBD1. The CDR3 has 14 amino acids. Looked up from germline, CDR1 is GTSNPN and CDR2 is SVGIG (reference sequence). J was trimmed by 5 bases and V by 2 bases; bases with no gene match: 6. DNA of the CDR3: TGTGCCTGGAGTCAATTCGGACAGGGAGATACGCAGTATTTT. Translating it yields CAWSQFGQGDTQYF. The variable domain in full, completed from reference TRBV30 and TRBJ2-3, reads SQTIHQWPATLVQPVGSPLSLECTVEGTSNPNLYWYRQAAGRGLQLLFYSVGIGQISSEVPQNLSASRPQDRQFILSSKKLLLSDSGFYLCAWSQFGQGDTQYFGPGTRLTVL.

The rearrangement links TRBV2 to TRBJ2-3; D is ambiguous. Germline lookup yields CDR1 SNHLY and CDR2 FYNNEI. V was pared by 5 bases and J by 5 bases, with 8 bases between. The CDR3 covers 12 residues. CDR3 nucleotides: TGTGCCAGCAGTCTACTTGGAGATACGCAGTATTTT. This sequence encodes CASSLLGDTQYF.

The chain links TRBV19 to TRBJ2-1, with 9 positions matching TRBD2. CDR3 size: 14 residues. Germline CDR1 is LNHDA and CDR2 is SQIVND (reference sequence). V lost 6 bases to trimming and J lost 8 bases; unmatched junction nucleotides: 8. The CDR3 sequence: CASRRSGSRDEQFF. The CDR3 DNA is TGTGCCAGTAGACGTAGCGGGAGTCGCGATGAGCAGTTCTTC. The variable domain in full, completed from reference TRBV19 and TRBJ2-1, reads DGGITQSPKYLFRKEGQNVTLSCEQNLNHDAMYWYRQDPGQGLRLIYYSQIVNDFQKGDIAEGYSVSREKKESFPLTVTSAQKNPTAFYLCASRRSGSRDEQFFGPGTRLTVL.

This clone was detected a few times. The chain joins TRBV4-3 to TRBJ2-6, with D possibly TRBD1 on 6 matching bases. Trimming took 4 bases from V and 0 from J, leaving 13 bases between them. This CDR3 is built from 17 residues. Germline V gene lookup returns CDR1 LGHNA and CDR2 YSLEER. The CDR3 coding sequence is TGCGCCAGCAGCCCGAGGGGGTCGAACTCTGGGGCCAACGTCCTGACTTTC. This gives the protein CASSPRGSNSGANVLTF.

The rearrangement joins TRBV30 to TRBJ1-2, with D hard to call. Trimming stripped 4 bases from V and 8 bases from J, with 17 bases between. The germline CDR1 and CDR2 sequences are GTSNPN and SVGIG (reference sequence). The CDR3 spans 13 residues. CDR3 bases: TGTGCCTGGATCCCAAGGACCTACGGGGGCTACACCTTC. Amino acid sequence: CAWIPRTYGGYTF.

The chain uses TRBV15 and TRBJ1-3; perhaps TRBD1 as D (6 bases). The germline V gene encodes CDR1 LNHNV and CDR2 YYDKDF (reference sequence). The CDR3 is 15 residues long. Trimming pared 0 bases from V and 2 bases from J, leaving 8 bases between. CDR3 DNA: TGTGCCACCAGCAGAGATGAGGGGGCTGGAAACACCATATATTTT. Its protein is CATSRDEGAGNTIYF.

This chain links TRBV6-4 with TRBJ2-1; 7 bases line up with TRBD2. CDR1 is MRHNA and CDR2 is SNTAGT in the germline V gene. V lost 3 bases, J lost 2 bases, and 4 bases stayed unmatched. The CDR3 extends over 15 amino acids. The CDR3 reads CASSESGEPYNEQFF. In nucleotides, the CDR3 is TGTGCCAGCAGTGAGAGCGGGGAACCCTACAATGAGCAGTTCTTC.

V and J are TRBV5-3 and TRBJ1-5; the D is unclear. TRBV5-3 is placed among ORFs of uncertain function. Trimming pared 4 bases from V and 0 bases from J, leaving 11 bases between. The CDR3 sequence is 15 residues long. CDR3 nucleotides: TGTGCCAGAAGCCCCGACACGAATAGCAATCAGCCCCAGCATTTT. Translation: CARSPDTNSNQPQHF.

The rearrangement links TRBV6-1 to TRBJ2-7; 8 bases match TRBD2. The CDR3 loop spans 14 amino acids. The germline gives CDR1 MNHNS, CDR2 SASEGT. V shed 7 bases and J 0 bases; nucleotides not matched to a gene: 5. The CDR3 nucleotides read TGTGCCAGCACCCGGGGGGGTAGCTCCTACGAGCAGTACTTC. Amino acid sequence: CASTRGGSSYEQYF.

The chain has TRBV4-3 and TRBJ1-2, with 7 bases matching TRBD1. Trimming removed 1 base from V and 3 bases from J; junction bases left unmatched: 5. CDR1 and CDR2 (germline): LGHNA, YSLEER. This CDR3 contains 15 residues. For the CDR3, the DNA is TGCGCCAGCAGCCAAGCCATGCAGGGGGACTATGGCTACACCTTC. The encoded protein is CASSQAMQGDYGYTF.

The table lists this clone with a count of one. The J gene is TRBJ1-1, the V gene TRBV2, with a tentative D call TRBD1 (5 bases). The CDR3 runs 12 residues. The germline V and J ends were trimmed by 2 bases and 8 bases, with 9 bases remaining between them. Germline CDR1 and CDR2: SNHLY and FYNNEI. CDR3 in DNA: TGTGCCAGCAGTGAAATCGCAGGGGAAGCTTTCTTT. Its protein product is CASSEIAGEAFF.

The count of this clone is one. The rearrangement joins TRBV19 to TRBJ2-3, with D tentatively TRBD2 (5 bases). The CDR3 covers 15 residues. Germline V gene sequence: CDR1 LNHDA, CDR2 SQIVND (reference sequence). Deletions cut 5 bases from V and 0 bases from J, with 12 bases between. Written as DNA, the CDR3 is TGTGCCAGTAGTGTCCAGGACTCGAGCACAGATACGCAGTATTTT. Residues: CASSVQDSSTDTQYF.

The chain has TRBV15 and TRBJ1-3; unclear D gene. This CDR3 is 14 amino acids long. CDR1 LNHNV and CDR2 YYDKDF come from the germline V gene (reference sequence). This CDR3 reads CPSHPGISGNTIYF. In DNA, the CDR3 is TGTCCCAGTCATCCCGGGATCTCTGGAAACACCATATATTTT.